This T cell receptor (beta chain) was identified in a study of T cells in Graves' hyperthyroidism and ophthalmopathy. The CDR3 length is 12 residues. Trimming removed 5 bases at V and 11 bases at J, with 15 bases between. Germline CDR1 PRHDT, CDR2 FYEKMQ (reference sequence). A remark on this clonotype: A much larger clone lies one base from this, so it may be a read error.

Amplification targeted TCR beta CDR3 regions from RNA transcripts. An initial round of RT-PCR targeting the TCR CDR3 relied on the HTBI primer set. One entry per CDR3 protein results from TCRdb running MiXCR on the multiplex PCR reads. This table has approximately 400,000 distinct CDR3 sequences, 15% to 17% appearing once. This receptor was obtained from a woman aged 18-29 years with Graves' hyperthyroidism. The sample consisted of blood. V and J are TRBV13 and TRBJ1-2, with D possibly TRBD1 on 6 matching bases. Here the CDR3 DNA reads TGTGCCAGCAGCACCCTTGGCAGGGGATACACCTTC. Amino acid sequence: CASSTLGRGYTF.